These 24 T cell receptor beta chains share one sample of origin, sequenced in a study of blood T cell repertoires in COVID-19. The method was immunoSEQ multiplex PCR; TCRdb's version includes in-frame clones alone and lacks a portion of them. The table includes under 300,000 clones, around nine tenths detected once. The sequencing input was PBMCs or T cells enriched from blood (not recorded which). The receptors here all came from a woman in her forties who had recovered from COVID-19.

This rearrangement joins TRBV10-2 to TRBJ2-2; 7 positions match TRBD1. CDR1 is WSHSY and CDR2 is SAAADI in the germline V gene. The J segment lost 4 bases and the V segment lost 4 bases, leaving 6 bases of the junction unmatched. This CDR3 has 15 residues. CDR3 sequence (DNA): TGCGCCAGCAGTGTTCGAGGGGGCTCCACCGGGGAGCTGTTTTTT. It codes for CASSVRGGSTGELFF.

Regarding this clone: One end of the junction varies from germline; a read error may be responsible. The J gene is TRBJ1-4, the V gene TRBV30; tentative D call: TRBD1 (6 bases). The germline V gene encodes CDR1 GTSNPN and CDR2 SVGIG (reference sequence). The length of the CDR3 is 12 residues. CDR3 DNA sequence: TGTGCCTGGATCCCTGGGGGGGCCACGCCGGTTTTT. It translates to CAWIPGGATPVF. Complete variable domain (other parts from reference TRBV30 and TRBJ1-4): SQTIHQWPATLVQPVGSPLSLECTVEGTSNPNLYWYRQAAGRGLQLLFYSVGIGQISSEVPQNLSASRPQDRQFILSSKKLLLSDSGFYLCAWIPGGATPVFGSGTQLSVL.

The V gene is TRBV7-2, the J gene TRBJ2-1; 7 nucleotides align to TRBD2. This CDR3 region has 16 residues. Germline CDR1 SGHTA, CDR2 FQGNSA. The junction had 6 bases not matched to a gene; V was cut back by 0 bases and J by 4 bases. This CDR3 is CASSLASSGGYNEQFF. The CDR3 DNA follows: TGTGCCAGCAGCTTAGCTTCTAGCGGAGGATACAATGAGCAGTTCTTC.

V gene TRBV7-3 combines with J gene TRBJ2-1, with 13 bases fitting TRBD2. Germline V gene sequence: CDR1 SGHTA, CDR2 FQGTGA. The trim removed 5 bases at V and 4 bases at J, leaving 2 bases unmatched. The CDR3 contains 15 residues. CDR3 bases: TGTGCCAGCAGCCGACTAGCGGGGGGATACAATGAGCAGTTCTTC. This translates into CASSRLAGGYNEQFF.

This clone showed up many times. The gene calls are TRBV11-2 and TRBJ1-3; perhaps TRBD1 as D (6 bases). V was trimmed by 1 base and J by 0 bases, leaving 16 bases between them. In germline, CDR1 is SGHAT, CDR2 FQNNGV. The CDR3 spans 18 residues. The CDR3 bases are TGTGCCAGCAGCTTAGGGAGAGGACAGTCACGCTCTGGAAACACCATATATTTT. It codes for CASSLGRGQSRSGNTIYF.

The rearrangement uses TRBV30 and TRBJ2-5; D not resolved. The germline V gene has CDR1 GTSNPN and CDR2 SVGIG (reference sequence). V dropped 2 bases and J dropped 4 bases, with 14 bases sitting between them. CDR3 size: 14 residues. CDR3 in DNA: TGTGCCTGGAGTACAGACCCCCTCAGAGAGACCCAGTACTTC. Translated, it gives CAWSTDPLRETQYF.

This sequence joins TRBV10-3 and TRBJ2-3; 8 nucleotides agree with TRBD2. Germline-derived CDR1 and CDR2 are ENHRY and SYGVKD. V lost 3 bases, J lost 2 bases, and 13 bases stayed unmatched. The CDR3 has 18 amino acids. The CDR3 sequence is CAISDPPGGGGTTDTQYF. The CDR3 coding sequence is TGTGCCATCAGTGACCCCCCGGGGGGCGGGGGGACCACAGATACGCAGTATTTT.

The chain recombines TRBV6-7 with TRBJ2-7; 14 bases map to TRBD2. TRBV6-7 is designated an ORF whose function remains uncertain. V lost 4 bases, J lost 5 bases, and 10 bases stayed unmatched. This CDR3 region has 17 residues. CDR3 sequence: CASSFPGLAGESHEQYF. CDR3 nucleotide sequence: TGTGCCAGCAGTTTCCCGGGACTAGCGGGAGAAAGCCACGAGCAGTACTTC.

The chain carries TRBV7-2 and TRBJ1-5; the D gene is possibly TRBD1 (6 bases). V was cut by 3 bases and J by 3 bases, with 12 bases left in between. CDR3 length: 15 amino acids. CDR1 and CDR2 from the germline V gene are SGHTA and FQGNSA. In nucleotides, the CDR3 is TGTGCCAGCAGCTTCTCCGGACAGTCCAATCAGCCCCAGCATTTT. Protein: CASSFSGQSNQPQHF.

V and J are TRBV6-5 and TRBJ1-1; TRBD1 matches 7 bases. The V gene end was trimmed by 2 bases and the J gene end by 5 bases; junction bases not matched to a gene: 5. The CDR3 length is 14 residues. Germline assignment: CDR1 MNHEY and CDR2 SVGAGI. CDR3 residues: CASSYDRAVTEAFF. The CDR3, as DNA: TGTGCCAGCAGTTACGACAGGGCGGTTACTGAAGCTTTCTTT.

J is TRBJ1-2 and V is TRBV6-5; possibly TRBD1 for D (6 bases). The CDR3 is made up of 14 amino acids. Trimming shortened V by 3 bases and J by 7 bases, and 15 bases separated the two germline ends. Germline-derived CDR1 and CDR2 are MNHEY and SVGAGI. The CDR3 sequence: CASSYWGGVGGYTF. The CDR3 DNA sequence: TGTGCCAGCAGTTATTGGGGGGGCGTAGGTGGCTACACCTTC.

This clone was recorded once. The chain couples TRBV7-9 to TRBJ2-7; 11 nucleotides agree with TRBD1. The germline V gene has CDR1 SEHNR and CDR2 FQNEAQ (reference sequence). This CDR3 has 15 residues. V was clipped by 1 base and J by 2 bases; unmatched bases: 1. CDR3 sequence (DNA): TGTGCCAGCAGCTTAGTGGGACAGGGGGCCTACGAGCAGTACTTC. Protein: CASSLVGQGAYEQYF. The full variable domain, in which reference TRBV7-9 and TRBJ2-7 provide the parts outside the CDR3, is DTGVSQNPRHKITKRGQNVTFRCDPISEHNRLYWYRQTLGQGPEFLTYFQNEAQLEKSRLLSDRFSAERPKGSFSTLEIQRTEQGDSAMYLCASSLVGQGAYEQYFGPGTRLTVT.

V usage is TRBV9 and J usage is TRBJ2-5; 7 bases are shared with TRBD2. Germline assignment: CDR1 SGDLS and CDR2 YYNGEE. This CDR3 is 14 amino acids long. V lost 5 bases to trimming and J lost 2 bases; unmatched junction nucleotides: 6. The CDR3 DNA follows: TGTGCCAGCAGTCGGGACTACCAACAAGAGACCCAGTACTTC. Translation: CASSRDYQQETQYF.

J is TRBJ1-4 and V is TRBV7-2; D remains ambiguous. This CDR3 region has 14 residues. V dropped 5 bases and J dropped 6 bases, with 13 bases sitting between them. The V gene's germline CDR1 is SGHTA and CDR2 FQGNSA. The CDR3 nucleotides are TGTGCCAGCAGCCCAGCGGGGTTTTATGAAAAACTGTTTTTT. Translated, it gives CASSPAGFYEKLFF.

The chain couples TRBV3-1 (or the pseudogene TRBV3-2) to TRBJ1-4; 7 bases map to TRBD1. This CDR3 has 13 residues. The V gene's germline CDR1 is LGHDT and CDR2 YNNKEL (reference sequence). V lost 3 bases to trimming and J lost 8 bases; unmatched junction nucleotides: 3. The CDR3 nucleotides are TGTGCCAGCAGCCATGCAGGGGGAGAAAAACTGTTTTTT. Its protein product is CASSHAGGEKLFF.

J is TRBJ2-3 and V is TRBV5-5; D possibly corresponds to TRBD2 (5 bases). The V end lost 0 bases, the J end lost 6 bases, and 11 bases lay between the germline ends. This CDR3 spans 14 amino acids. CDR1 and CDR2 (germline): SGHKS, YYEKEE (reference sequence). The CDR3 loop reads CASSLGGRGDTQYF. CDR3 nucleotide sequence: TGTGCCAGCAGCTTGGGAGGGAGAGGGGATACGCAGTATTTT.

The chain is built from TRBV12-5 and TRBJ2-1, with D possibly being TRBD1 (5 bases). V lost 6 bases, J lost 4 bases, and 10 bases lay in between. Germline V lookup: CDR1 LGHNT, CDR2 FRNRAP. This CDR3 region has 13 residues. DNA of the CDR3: TGTGCTAGTGGCCCGACAGAGTACAATGAGCAGTTCTTC. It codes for CASGPTEYNEQFF.

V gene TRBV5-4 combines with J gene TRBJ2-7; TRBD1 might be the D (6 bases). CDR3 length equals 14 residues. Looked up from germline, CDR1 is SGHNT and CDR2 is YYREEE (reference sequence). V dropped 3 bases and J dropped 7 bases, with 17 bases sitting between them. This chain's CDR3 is CASSSSTGWGEQYF. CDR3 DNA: TGTGCCAGCAGCTCTTCGACAGGCTGGGGGGAGCAGTACTTC.

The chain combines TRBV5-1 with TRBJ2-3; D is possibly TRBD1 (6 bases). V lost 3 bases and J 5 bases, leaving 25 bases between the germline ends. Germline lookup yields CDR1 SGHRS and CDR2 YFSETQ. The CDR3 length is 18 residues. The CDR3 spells CASSSTPPRQDRRDTQYF. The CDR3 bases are TGCGCCAGCAGCTCGACCCCTCCGAGACAGGACCGAAGAGATACGCAGTATTTT.

The CDR3 protein is CASSIAPLAGEETQYF. The CDR3 DNA follows: TGTGCCAGTAGTATAGCCCCCCTAGCGGGAGAAGAGACCCAGTACTTC. The chain joins TRBV19 to TRBJ2-5; 10 bases match TRBD2. CDR3 length: 16 residues. V was clipped by 1 base and J by 3 bases; unmatched bases: 5. Germline CDR1 is LNHDA and CDR2 is SQIVND (reference sequence).

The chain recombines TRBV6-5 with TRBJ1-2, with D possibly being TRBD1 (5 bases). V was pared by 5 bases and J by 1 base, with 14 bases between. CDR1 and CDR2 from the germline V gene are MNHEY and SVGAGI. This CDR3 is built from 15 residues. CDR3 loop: CASSSPGLINYGYTF. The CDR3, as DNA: TGTGCCAGCAGTAGTCCGGGACTGATTAACTATGGCTACACCTTC.

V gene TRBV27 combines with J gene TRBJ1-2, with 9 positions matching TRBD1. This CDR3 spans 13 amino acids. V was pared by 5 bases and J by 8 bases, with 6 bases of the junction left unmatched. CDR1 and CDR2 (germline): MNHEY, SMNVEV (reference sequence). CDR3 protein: CASSQQGARGYTF. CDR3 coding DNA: TGTGCCAGCAGTCAACAGGGGGCTAGGGGCTACACCTTC.

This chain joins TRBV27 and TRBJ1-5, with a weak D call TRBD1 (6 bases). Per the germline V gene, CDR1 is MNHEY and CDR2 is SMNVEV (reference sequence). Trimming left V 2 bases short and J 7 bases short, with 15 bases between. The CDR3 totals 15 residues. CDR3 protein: CASSLVPQGRQPQHF. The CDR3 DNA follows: TGTGCCAGCAGTTTAGTCCCACAGGGAAGACAGCCCCAGCATTTT.

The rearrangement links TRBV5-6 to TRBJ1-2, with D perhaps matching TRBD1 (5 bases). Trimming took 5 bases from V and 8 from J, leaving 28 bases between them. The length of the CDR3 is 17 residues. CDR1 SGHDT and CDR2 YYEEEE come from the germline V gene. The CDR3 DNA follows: TGTGCCAGCAGTTCCGATCCGCCGGGCACTACCAGGGAAGGCTACACCTTC. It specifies CASSSDPPGTTREGYTF.